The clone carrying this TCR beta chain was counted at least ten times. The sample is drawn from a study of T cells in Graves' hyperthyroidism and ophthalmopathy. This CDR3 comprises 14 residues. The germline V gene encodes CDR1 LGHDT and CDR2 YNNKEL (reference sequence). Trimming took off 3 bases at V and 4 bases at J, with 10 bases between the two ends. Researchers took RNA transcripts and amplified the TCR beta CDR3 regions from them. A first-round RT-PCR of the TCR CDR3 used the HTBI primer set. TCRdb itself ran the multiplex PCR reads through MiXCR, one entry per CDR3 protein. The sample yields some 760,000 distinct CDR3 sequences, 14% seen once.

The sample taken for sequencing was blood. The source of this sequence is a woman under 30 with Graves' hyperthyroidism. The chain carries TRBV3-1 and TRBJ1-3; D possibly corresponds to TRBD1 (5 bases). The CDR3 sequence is CASSQSGSGNTIYF. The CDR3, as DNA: TGTGCCAGCAGCCAGTCAGGGAGCGGAAACACCATATATTTT.